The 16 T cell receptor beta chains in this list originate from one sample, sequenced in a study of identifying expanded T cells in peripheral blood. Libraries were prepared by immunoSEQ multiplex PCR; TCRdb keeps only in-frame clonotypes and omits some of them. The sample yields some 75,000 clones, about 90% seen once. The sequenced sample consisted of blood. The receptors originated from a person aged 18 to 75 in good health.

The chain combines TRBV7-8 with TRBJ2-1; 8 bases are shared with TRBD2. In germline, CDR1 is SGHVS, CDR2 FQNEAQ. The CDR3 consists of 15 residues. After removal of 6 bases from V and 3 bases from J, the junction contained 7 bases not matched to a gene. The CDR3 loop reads CASSLREGLYNEQFF. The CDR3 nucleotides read TGTGCCAGCAGTCTACGGGAGGGCCTCTACAATGAGCAGTTCTTC.

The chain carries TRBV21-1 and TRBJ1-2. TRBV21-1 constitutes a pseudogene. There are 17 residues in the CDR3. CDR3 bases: TGTGCCAGAAAGCGGAGGTTCGGGGGGAAAGAGACACATGGCTACACCTTC. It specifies CARKRRFGGKETHGYTF.

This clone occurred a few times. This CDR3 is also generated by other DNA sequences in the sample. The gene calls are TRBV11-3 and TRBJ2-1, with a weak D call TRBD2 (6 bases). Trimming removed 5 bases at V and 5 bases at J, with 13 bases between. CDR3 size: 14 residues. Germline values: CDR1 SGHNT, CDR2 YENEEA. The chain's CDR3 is CASSPEGIDNEQFF. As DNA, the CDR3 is TGTGCCAGCAGCCCGGAGGGTATCGACAATGAGCAGTTCTTC.

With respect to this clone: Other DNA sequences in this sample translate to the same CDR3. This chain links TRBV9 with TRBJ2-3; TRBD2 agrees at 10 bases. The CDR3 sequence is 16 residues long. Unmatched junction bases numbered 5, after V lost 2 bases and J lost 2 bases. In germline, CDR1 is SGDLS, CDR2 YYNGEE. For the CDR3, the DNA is TGTGCCAGCAGCGTGGGGCTAGCGGGAGTCACAGATACGCAGTATTTT. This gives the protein CASSVGLAGVTDTQYF. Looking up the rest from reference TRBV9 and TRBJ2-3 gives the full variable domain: DSGVTQTPKHLITATGQRVTLRCSPRSGDLSVYWYQQSLDQGLQFLIQYYNGEERAKGNILERFSAQQFPDLHSELNLSSLELGDSALYFCASSVGLAGVTDTQYFGPGTRLTVL.

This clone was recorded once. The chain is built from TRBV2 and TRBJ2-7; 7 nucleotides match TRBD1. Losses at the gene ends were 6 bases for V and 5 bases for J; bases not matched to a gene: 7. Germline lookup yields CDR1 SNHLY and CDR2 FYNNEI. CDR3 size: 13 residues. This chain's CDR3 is CASRLDRMNEQYF. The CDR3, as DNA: TGTGCCAGCAGGCTGGACAGGATGAACGAGCAGTACTTC.

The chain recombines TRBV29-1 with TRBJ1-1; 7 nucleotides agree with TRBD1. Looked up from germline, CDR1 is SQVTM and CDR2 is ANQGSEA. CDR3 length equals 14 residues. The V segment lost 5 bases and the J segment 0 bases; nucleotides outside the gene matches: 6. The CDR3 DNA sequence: TGCAGCGTTCTCCGGGACAGCTTGAACACTGAAGCTTTCTTT. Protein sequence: CSVLRDSLNTEAFF.

In DNA form, the CDR3 reads TGCGCCAGCAGCCGGGAGGGACAGGCTAGCACAGATACGCAGTATTTT. This gives the protein CASSREGQASTDTQYF. The chain employs TRBV5-1 and TRBJ2-3; D could derive from TRBD1 or TRBD2 (8 bases each). The CDR3 extends over 16 amino acids. Germline V gene sequence: CDR1 SGHRS, CDR2 YFSETQ. The V gene lost 4 bases and the J gene lost 0 bases, with 15 bases spanning the gap.

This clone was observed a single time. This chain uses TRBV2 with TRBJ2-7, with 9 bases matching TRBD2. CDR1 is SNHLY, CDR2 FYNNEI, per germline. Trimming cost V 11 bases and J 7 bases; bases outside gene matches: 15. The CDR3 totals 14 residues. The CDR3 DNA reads TGTGCCGGGAGCCCAGGACTAGCGTTTAGGGAGCAGTACTTC. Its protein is CAGSPGLAFREQYF.

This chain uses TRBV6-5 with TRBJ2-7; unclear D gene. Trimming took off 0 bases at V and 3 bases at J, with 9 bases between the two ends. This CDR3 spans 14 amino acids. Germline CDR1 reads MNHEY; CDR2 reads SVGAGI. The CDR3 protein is CASSYSSAYYEQYF. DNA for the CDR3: TGTGCCAGCAGTTACTCATCGGCCTACTACGAGCAGTACTTC.

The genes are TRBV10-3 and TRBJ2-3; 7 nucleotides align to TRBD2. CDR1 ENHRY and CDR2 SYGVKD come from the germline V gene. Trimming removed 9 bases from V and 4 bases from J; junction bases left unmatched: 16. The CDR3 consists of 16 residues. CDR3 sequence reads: CAIWQSRRERPDTQYF. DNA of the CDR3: TGTGCCATTTGGCAGTCCCGGCGGGAGCGTCCAGATACGCAGTATTTT.

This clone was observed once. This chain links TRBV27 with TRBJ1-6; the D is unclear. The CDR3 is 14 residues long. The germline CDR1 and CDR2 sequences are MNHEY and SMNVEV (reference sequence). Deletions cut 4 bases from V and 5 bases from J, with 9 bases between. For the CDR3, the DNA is TGTGCCAGCAGTTCGGGCAGGAATAATTCACCCCTCCACTTT. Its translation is CASSSGRNNSPLHF.

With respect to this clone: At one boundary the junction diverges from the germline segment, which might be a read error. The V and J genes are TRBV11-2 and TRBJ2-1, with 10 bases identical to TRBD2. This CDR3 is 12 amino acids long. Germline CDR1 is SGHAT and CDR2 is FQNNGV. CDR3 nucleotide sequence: TGTGCCAACAGCACCCACGGACTAGCGGCCGTCTTC. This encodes CANSTHGLAAVF.

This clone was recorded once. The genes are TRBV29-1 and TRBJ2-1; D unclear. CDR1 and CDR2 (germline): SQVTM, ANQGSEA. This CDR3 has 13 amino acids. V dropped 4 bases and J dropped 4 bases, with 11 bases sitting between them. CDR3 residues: CSVVASAYNEQFF. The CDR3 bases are TGCAGCGTTGTTGCGTCAGCTTACAATGAGCAGTTCTTC.

The CDR3 region is CASSSGRVTDTQYF. CDR3 in DNA: TGTGCCAGCAGCTCGGGCAGAGTCACAGATACGCAGTATTTT. The chain recombines TRBV11-3 with TRBJ2-3; no clear D. The CDR3 is 14 residues long. Germline lookup yields CDR1 SGHNT and CDR2 YENEEA. The V gene lost 4 bases and the J gene lost 2 bases, with 10 bases spanning the gap.

Here the CDR3 reads CASSRDSRTDTQYF. The DNA of the CDR3 is TGTGCCAGCAGCCGGGACAGCAGAACAGATACGCAGTATTTT. This sequence joins TRBV5-4 and TRBJ2-3; 7 bases line up with TRBD1. Germline CDR1 SGHNT, CDR2 YYREEE (reference sequence). This CDR3 spans 14 amino acids. J lost 3 bases, V lost 4 bases, and 5 bases had no gene match. Full variable domain (rest looked up from reference TRBV5-4 and TRBJ2-3): ETGVTQSPTHLIKTRGQQVTLRCSSQSGHNTVSWYQQALGQGPQFIFQYYREEENGRGNFPPRFSGLQFPNYSSELNVNALELDDSALYLCASSRDSRTDTQYFGPGTRLTVL.

DNA for the CDR3: TGTGCCAGCAGCCACGGGCAGGCTAACACTGAAGCTTTCTTT. Amino acids: CASSHGQANTEAFF. The chain is built from TRBV7-2 and TRBJ1-1; unclear D gene. Trimming shortened V by 5 bases and J by 2 bases, and 12 bases separated the two germline ends. Looked up from germline, CDR1 is SGHTA and CDR2 is FQGNSA. The CDR3 has 14 amino acids.